The rows below give T cell receptor beta chains drawn from one sample of a study of cytomegalovirus exposure and HLA in healthy donors. Using immunoSEQ multiplex PCR, the repertoire was profiled, and TCRdb retains in-frame clones only, with some absent. Here the sample spans 200,000 or so clones, roughly 84% being singletons. Sequenced: PBMCs. These receptors were taken from a woman between 18 and 29 years old in good health and CMV-seropositive. The CDR3 runs from the conserved cysteine through the conserved F or W. D genes are given only for firm matches. Clone size is not always given. Where it is, it says once, few, many or a class for expanded clones.

TRBV9	TRBJ2-7	-	-	CASSPLQGPNEQYF	TGTGCCAGCAGCCCCCTGCAGGGCCCCAACGAGCAGTACTTC
TRBV7-8	TRBJ2-2	-	few	CASSLSGTTTGELFF	TGTGCCAGCAGCTTAAGCGGGACAACCACCGGGGAGCTGTTTTTT
TRBV5-4	TRBJ2-3	-	-	CASSSPADTQYF	TGTGCCAGCAGCTCTCCGGCAGATACGCAGTATTTT
TRBV14	TRBJ2-2	TRBD2	once	CASSTRTSGMRTGELFF	TGTGCCAGCAGCACCCGGACTAGCGGGATGAGGACCGGGGAGCTGTTTTTT
TRBV7-6	TRBJ1-5	-	-	CASSLAGGVGQPQHF	TGTGCCAGCAGCTTAGCGGGAGGGGTTGGTCAGCCCCAGCATTTT
TRBV30	TRBJ2-2	-	-	CAWSYNGELFF	TGTGCCTGGAGTTATAACGGGGAGCTGTTTTTT
TRBV5-4	TRBJ2-7	-	-	CASSLPTGDEQYF	TGTGCCAGCAGCTTGCCGACAGGCGACGAGCAGTACTTC
TRBV7-8	TRBJ2-5	-	-	CASSMTRLETQYF	TGTGCCAGCAGCATGACTAGATTGGAGACCCAGTACTTC
TRBV5-1	TRBJ2-2	-	-	CASSLAPPNTGELFF	TGCGCCAGCAGCTTGGCTCCTCCGAACACCGGGGAGCTGTTTTTT
TRBV2	TRBJ2-3	-	-	CASSEGERGTDTQYF	TGTGCCAGCAGTGAAGGGGAGAGGGGCACAGATACGCAGTATTTT
TRBV29-1	TRBJ2-7	-	-	CSVENRTVEQYF	TGCAGCGTTGAAAACCGCACGGTCGAGCAGTACTTC
TRBV5-4	TRBJ2-1	TRBD2	few	CASSSTSGSRNEQFF	TGTGCCAGCAGCTCGACTAGCGGGAGCAGAAATGAGCAGTTCTTC
TRBV28	TRBJ2-1	-	-	CASSRGNEQFF	TGTGCCAGCAGCAGGGGCAATGAGCAGTTCTTC
TRBV28	TRBJ1-2	-	once	CASSLSAGRGYGYTF	TGTGCCAGCAGTTTATCGGCCGGAAGGGGCTATGGCTACACCTTC
TRBV7-2	TRBJ2-7	TRBD1	-	CASSLDRGSYEQYF	TGTGCCAGCAGCTTGGACAGGGGCTCCTACGAGCAGTACTTC
TRBV9	TRBJ1-1	-	-	CASSVPGVTEAFF	TGTGCCAGCAGCGTCCCAGGGGTCACTGAAGCTTTCTTT
TRBV4-1	TRBJ2-2	-	-	CASSNPGTGELFF	TGCGCCAGCAGTAACCCCGGCACCGGGGAGCTGTTTTTT
TRBV29-1	TRBJ2-1	-	once	CSVDRNEQFF	TGCAGCGTTGACCGGAATGAGCAGTTCTTC
TRBV19	TRBJ2-7	-	-	CASSIARGYEQYF	TGTGCCAGTAGTATAGCTCGGGGTTACGAGCAGTACTTC
TRBV11-2	TRBJ1-1	-	few	CASSAQQGNTEAFF	TGTGCCAGCAGCGCCCAACAGGGTAACACTGAAGCTTTCTTT
TRBV5-1	TRBJ2-1	-	-	CASSLGQAIYNEQFF	TGCGCCAGCAGCTTGGGACAGGCGATATACAATGAGCAGTTCTTC
TRBV28	TRBJ1-2	-	-	CASSLSDGKFGYTF	TGTGCCAGCAGTCTCTCGGACGGGAAATTCGGCTACACCTTC
TRBV5-1	TRBJ2-1	TRBD1	-	CASSLDRGAYNEQFF	TGCGCCAGCAGCCTGGACAGGGGGGCCTACAATGAGCAGTTCTTC
TRBV7-6	TRBJ1-2	TRBD1	-	CASSLVRGPAHYGYTF	TGTGCCAGCAGCTTAGTCAGGGGGCCGGCACACTATGGCTACACCTTC
TRBV5-1	TRBJ2-7	TRBD1	-	CASSSFPGQGYEQYF	TGCGCCAGCAGTTCCTTTCCGGGACAGGGCTACGAGCAGTACTTC
TRBV7-9	TRBJ1-1	-	-	CASSLGWGGTEAFF	TGTGCCAGCAGCTTAGGGTGGGGGGGCACTGAAGCTTTCTTT
TRBV7-9	TRBJ1-1	TRBD1	once	CASSSGQGLRTEAFF	TGTGCCAGCAGCTCCGGACAGGGGCTTAGGACTGAAGCTTTCTTT
TRBV15	TRBJ2-7	TRBD2	-	CATSFAYSGSSLATYEQYF	TGTGCCACCAGTTTCGCGTATAGCGGGAGTTCTCTAGCGACCTACGAGCAGTACTTC
TRBV9	TRBJ1-1	TRBD1	-	CASRVGTGANMNTEAFF	TGTGCCAGCAGAGTCGGGACAGGTGCCAATATGAACACTGAAGCTTTCTTT
TRBV28	TRBJ2-1	TRBD1	-	CASSLGQGDNEQFF	TGTGCCAGCAGTCTAGGACAGGGAGACAATGAGCAGTTCTTC
TRBV27	TRBJ2-1	-	once	CASSLSRVEQFF	TGTGCCAGCAGTTTATCCCGCGTCGAGCAGTTCTTC
TRBV4-1	TRBJ1-1	-	-	CASSQGRNTEAFF	TGCGCCAGCAGCCAAGGTAGGAACACTGAAGCTTTCTTT
TRBV11-2	TRBJ1-5	-	-	CASSLAPIEGNQPQHF	TGTGCCAGCAGCTTAGCCCCAATAGAGGGCAATCAGCCCCAGCATTTT
TRBV18	TRBJ1-5	TRBD1	-	CASSPGQVRDQPQHF	TGTGCCAGCTCACCGGGACAGGTGAGGGATCAGCCCCAGCATTTT
TRBV2	TRBJ2-6	-	-	CASSGTGANVLTF	TGTGCCAGCAGTGGTACTGGGGCCAACGTCCTGACTTTC
TRBV18	TRBJ2-4	TRBD2	-	CASSPTPGGIAKNIQYF	TGTGCCAGCTCACCAACGCCCGGGGGGATCGCCAAAAACATTCAGTACTTC
TRBV6-5	TRBJ2-5	TRBD1	-	CASSYSTGGETQYF	TGTGCCAGCAGTTACTCGACAGGGGGAGAGACCCAGTACTTC
TRBV27	TRBJ1-1	TRBD1	-	CASSLFYRGRSDTEAFF	TGTGCCAGCAGTTTATTTTACAGGGGGCGGTCGGACACTGAAGCTTTCTTT
TRBV9	TRBJ2-7	-	-	CASSVAAGITYEQYF	TGTGCCAGCAGCGTAGCGGCAGGGATCACCTACGAGCAGTACTTC
TRBV19	TRBJ1-5	-	-	CATKIGGRDNQPQHF	TGTGCCACCAAAATAGGTGGGCGGGACAATCAGCCCCAGCATTTT
TRBV27	TRBJ2-2	TRBD1	-	CASSSDRAANTGELFF	TGTGCCAGCAGCTCAGACAGGGCAGCGAACACCGGGGAGCTGTTTTTT
TRBV28	TRBJ2-5	-	-	CASSSAGETQYF	TGTGCCAGCAGTTCCGCGGGGGAGACCCAGTACTTC
TRBV28	TRBJ2-7	TRBD1	-	CASSQKYRGPINEQYF	TGTGCCAGCAGTCAAAAGTACAGGGGACCTATTAACGAGCAGTACTTC
TRBV4-1	TRBJ2-3	TRBD2	-	CASSQDSSGKTGKTPETDTQYF	TGCGCCAGCAGCCAAGATAGTAGCGGGAAGACAGGAAAAACGCCGGAGACAGATACGCAGTATTTT
TRBV9	TRBJ2-7	TRBD1	once	CASSDFLQGSEQYF	TGTGCCAGCAGCGACTTCTTACAGGGGTCCGAGCAGTACTTC
TRBV14	TRBJ1-1	TRBD1	few	CASSGQGTEAFF	TGTGCCAGCAGCGGACAGGGCACTGAAGCTTTCTTT
TRBV2	TRBJ1-1	-	few	CASSLTDLNTEAFF	TGTGCCAGCAGTCTCACGGACTTGAACACTGAAGCTTTCTTT
TRBV28	TRBJ2-5	-	-	CASSLFEDQETQYF	TGTGCCAGCAGTTTGTTCGAGGACCAAGAGACCCAGTACTTC
TRBV14	TRBJ1-5	TRBD1	few	CASSQMTGTRQPQHF	TGTGCCAGCAGCCAGATGACAGGGACTCGTCAGCCCCAGCATTTT
TRBV7-6	TRBJ2-7	-	-	CASTLDSSSYEQYF	TGTGCCAGCACCTTGGACAGTAGCTCCTACGAGCAGTACTTC
TRBV7-2	TRBJ1-2	-	-	CASSLGPGVSYGYTF	TGTGCCAGCAGCCTCGGCCCCGGGGTCTCTTATGGCTACACCTTC
TRBV5-1	TRBJ1-1	-	-	CASSGGGVNTEAFF	TGCGCCAGCAGCGGGGGAGGGGTGAACACTGAAGCTTTCTTT
TRBV7-3	TRBJ2-3	TRBD2	-	CASGLGTSGTDTQYF	TGTGCCAGCGGGCTAGGGACTAGCGGGACAGATACGCAGTATTTT
TRBV28	TRBJ2-1	TRBD1	-	CASSSRQGHEQFF	TGTGCCAGCAGTTCGAGACAGGGACATGAGCAGTTCTTC
TRBV5-4	TRBJ2-2	-	-	CASSLPAGRGGTGELFF	TGTGCCAGCAGCCTTCCCGCAGGCAGGGGTGGGACCGGGGAGCTGTTTTTT
TRBV9	TRBJ1-2	TRBD1	-	CASSVDSGQGNGYTF	TGTGCCAGCAGCGTAGATTCGGGACAGGGGAATGGCTACACCTTC
TRBV11-2	TRBJ2-2	-	-	CASSRHGRANTGELFF	TGTGCCAGCAGTCGACACGGCCGAGCGAACACCGGGGAGCTGTTTTTT